A single sample gave rise to the 12 T cell receptor beta chains below, sequenced in a study of blood T cell repertoires in COVID-19. Repertoires were generated with immunoSEQ multiplex PCR, while TCRdb's copy carries only in-frame clones and drops some. The sample holds 50,000 to 65,000 clones, around 82% seen once. The sample taken for sequencing was peripheral blood. All receptors come from a man aged 60 to 69 with COVID-19, enrolled during active disease.

The rearrangement links TRBV6-5 to TRBJ2-7; D perhaps matches TRBD2 (5 bases). Germline CDR1 MNHEY, CDR2 SVGAGI. CDR3 length: 12 residues. V was cut by 7 bases and J by 4 bases, with 11 bases left in between. The CDR3 DNA follows: TGTGCCAGCAATAATGCGGGTTACGAGCAGTACTTC. Its translation is CASNNAGYEQYF.

The chain is built from TRBV27 and TRBJ2-7; D might be TRBD2 (5 bases). V lost 6 bases and J lost 0, with 15 bases in between. CDR1 is MNHEY, CDR2 SMNVEV, per germline (reference sequence). The CDR3 contains 15 residues. For the CDR3, the DNA is TGTGCCAGCAGCCCCAGGCAGCGGAACTCCTACGAGCAGTACTTC. This translates into CASSPRQRNSYEQYF.

This sequence joins TRBV7-2 and TRBJ1-2, with D hard to call. The CDR3 extends over 13 amino acids. Germline-derived CDR1 and CDR2 are SGHTA and FQGNSA. V lost 1 base and J lost 2, with 5 bases in between. CDR3 amino acids: CASSLVQNYGYTF. The CDR3 DNA reads TGTGCCAGCAGCTTAGTTCAGAACTATGGCTACACCTTC. The full variable domain, completed using reference TRBV7-2 and TRBJ1-2, is GAGVSQSPSNKVTEKGKDVELRCDPISGHTALYWYRQSLGQGLEFLIYFQGNSAPDKSGLPSDRFSAERTGGSVSTLTIQRTQQEDSAVYLCASSLVQNYGYTFGSGTRLTVV.

The chain recombines TRBV5-1 with TRBJ2-1; TRBD1 agrees at 8 bases. From germline, CDR1 is SGHRS and CDR2 YFSETQ. J gave up 7 bases and V 0 bases, and 6 bases lay outside the gene matches. The CDR3 spans 15 residues. The CDR3 DNA reads as TGCGCCAGCAGCTTGGAACAGGGGGGAAGGAATGAGCAGTTCTTC. Translation: CASSLEQGGRNEQFF.

V is TRBV9 and J is TRBJ2-5; possibly TRBD1 for D (6 bases). Between the trimmed V and J ends, which lost 3 bases and 7 bases, there was a span of 16 bases. CDR1 is SGDLS, CDR2 YYNGEE, per germline. The CDR3 totals 14 residues. CDR3: CASSASTGSVTQYF. CDR3 bases: TGTGCCAGCAGCGCAAGTACAGGGTCGGTGACCCAGTACTTC.

The chain couples TRBV7-2 to TRBJ1-5, with D tentatively TRBD1 (6 bases). The germline V gene has CDR1 SGHTA and CDR2 FQGNSA. The CDR3 totals 17 residues. V gave up 1 base and J gave up 11 bases, with 24 bases separating them. CDR3 amino acids: CASSLVPVGDIASAQHF. The DNA of the CDR3 is TGTGCCAGCAGCTTAGTTCCTGTTGGGGACATTGCATCGGCCCAGCATTTT.

In this sample, this clone turned up a few times. The CDR3 sequence is CASSSSGLAGEQYF. The CDR3 DNA reads as TGTGCCAGCAGTTCCTCGGGACTAGCGGGAGAGCAGTACTTC. This chain links TRBV7-7 with TRBJ2-7, with 13 bases fitting TRBD2. Trimming removed 6 bases from V and 7 bases from J; junction bases left unmatched: 6. CDR1 SSHAT and CDR2 FNYEAQ come from the germline V gene (reference sequence). The CDR3 is made up of 14 amino acids.

This chain links TRBV7-6 with TRBJ2-1; D uncertain. V gave up 3 bases and J gave up 4 bases, with 16 bases separating them. Germline V gene lookup returns CDR1 SGHVS and CDR2 FNYEAQ. The length of the CDR3 is 16 residues. The CDR3 here is CASSFTSIEVYNEQFF. The CDR3 nucleotides are TGTGCCAGCAGCTTTACTTCCATTGAAGTTTACAATGAGCAGTTCTTC.

This clone is a singleton in its sample. This rearrangement joins TRBV5-6 to TRBJ1-1; a weak D match, TRBD1 (5 bases). Germline V gene lookup returns CDR1 SGHDT and CDR2 YYEEEE. There are 15 residues in the CDR3. Trimming took 2 bases from V and 6 from J, leaving 17 bases between them. The CDR3 reads CASSFGRRAGAEAFF. The CDR3 DNA sequence: TGTGCCAGCAGCTTTGGTCGCAGGGCCGGCGCTGAAGCTTTCTTT.

CDR3 sequence reads: CASSRSTESYGYTF. The CDR3 region has the DNA TGTGCCAGCTCTCGTTCGACAGAAAGCTATGGCTACACCTTC. The genes are TRBV18 and TRBJ1-2, with TRBD1 as a possible D gene (5 bases). The V gene lost 6 bases and the J gene lost 4 bases, with 15 bases spanning the gap. The CDR3 consists of 14 residues. Germline values: CDR1 KGHSH, CDR2 LQKENI. The whole variable domain, filled in from reference TRBV18 and TRBJ1-2, reads NAGVMQNPRHLVRRRGQEARLRCSPMKGHSHVYWYRQLPEEGLKFMVYLQKENIIDESGMPKERFSAEFPKEGPSILRIQQVVRGDSAAYFCASSRSTESYGYTFGSGTRLTVV.

The chain recombines TRBV28 with TRBJ1-6, with D tentatively TRBD1 (5 bases). In germline, CDR1 is MDHEN, CDR2 SYDVKM. V was pared by 3 bases and J by 7 bases, with 7 bases between. The CDR3 loop spans 13 amino acids. DNA of the CDR3: TGTGCCAGCAGTTTGACAGTCAATTCACCCCTCCACTTT. The encoded protein is CASSLTVNSPLHF.

The chain recombines TRBV19 with TRBJ1-4; D is uncertain. The CDR3 contains 13 residues. Germline V gene lookup returns CDR1 LNHDA and CDR2 SQIVND (reference sequence). V was shortened by 8 bases and J by 6 bases, with 13 bases between the two germline ends. The CDR3 DNA reads as TGTGCCAGTTGTGATCGGGTTTATGAAAAACTGTTTTTT. Its protein is CASCDRVYEKLFF.